This T cell receptor beta chain was sequenced in a study of OX40 agonist ivuxolimab in advanced cancers. Study background: The dose-escalation cohort had hepatocellular carcinoma, melanoma, renal cell or head and neck cancer.

Generated by immunoSEQ multiplex PCR, the TCRdb table keeps only in-frame clones and is missing some. The sample consists of about 88,000 clones, 80% to 90% of them appearing once. Germline loops: CDR1 LNHDA, CDR2 SQIVND (reference sequence). This CDR3 region has 16 residues. The trim removed 6 bases at V and 0 bases at J, leaving 8 bases unmatched. This clone was recorded only once. Its antigen is currently unknown. Overall study findings and caveats: Patients who responded partially at 0.1-3.0 mg/kg showed clonal expansion ranking among the lowest.

The sequencing used CD4+ or CD8+ T cells sorted from blood, collected in a trial of the OX40 agonist ivuxolimab. The origin of this receptor is an adult with an advanced solid tumor such as melanoma, head and neck, liver or kidney cancer. The chain has TRBV19 and TRBJ2-3; 8 bases match TRBD2. The CDR3 DNA reads as TGTGCCAGTAGCAGGAAGCCTAGCGGGAGCACAGATACGCAGTATTTT. It codes for CASSRKPSGSTDTQYF.